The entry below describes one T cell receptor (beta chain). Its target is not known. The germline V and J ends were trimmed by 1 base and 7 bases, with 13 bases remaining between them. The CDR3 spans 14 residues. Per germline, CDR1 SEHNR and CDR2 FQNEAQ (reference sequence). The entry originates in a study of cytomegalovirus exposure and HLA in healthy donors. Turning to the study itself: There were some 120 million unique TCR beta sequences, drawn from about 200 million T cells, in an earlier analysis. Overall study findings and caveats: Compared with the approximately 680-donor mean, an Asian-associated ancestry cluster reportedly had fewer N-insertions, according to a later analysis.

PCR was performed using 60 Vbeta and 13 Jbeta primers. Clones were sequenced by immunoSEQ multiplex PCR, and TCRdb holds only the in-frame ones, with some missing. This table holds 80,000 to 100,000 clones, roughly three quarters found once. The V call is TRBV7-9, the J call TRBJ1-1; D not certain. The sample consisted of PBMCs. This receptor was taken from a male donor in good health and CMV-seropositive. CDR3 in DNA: TGTGCCAGCAGCTTAGAGGACGGGAGCAGTGAAGCTTTCTTT. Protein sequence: CASSLEDGSSEAFF. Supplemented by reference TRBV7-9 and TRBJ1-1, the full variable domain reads DTGVSQNPRHKITKRGQNVTFRCDPISEHNRLYWYRQTLGQGPEFLTYFQNEAQLEKSRLLSDRFSAERPKGSFSTLEIQRTEQGDSAMYLCASSLEDGSSEAFFGQGTRLTVV.